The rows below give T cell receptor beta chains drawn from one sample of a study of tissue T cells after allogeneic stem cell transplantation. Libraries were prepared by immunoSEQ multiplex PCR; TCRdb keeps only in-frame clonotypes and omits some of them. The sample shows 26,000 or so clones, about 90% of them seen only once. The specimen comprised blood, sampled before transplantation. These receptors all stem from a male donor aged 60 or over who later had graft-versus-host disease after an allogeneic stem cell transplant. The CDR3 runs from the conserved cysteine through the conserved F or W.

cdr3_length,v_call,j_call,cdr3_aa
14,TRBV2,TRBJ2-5,CASRGTGGGETQYF
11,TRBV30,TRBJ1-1,CAWTRVEEAFF
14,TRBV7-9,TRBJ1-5,CASSATGASGAQHF
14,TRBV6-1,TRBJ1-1,CASSEDGRATEAFF
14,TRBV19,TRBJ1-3,CASSRESSGNTIYF
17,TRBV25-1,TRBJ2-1,CASSGGASGSLYNEQFF
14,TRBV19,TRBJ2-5,CASSPTGTKETQYF
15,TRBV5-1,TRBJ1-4,CASSLAGQGNEKLFF
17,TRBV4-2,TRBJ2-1,CASSQEGAGLASSEQFF
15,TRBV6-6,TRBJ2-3,CASRTGLAETDTQYF
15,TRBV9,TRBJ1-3,CASSVDPGQGNTIYF
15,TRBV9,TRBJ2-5,CASSLQGGNQETQYF